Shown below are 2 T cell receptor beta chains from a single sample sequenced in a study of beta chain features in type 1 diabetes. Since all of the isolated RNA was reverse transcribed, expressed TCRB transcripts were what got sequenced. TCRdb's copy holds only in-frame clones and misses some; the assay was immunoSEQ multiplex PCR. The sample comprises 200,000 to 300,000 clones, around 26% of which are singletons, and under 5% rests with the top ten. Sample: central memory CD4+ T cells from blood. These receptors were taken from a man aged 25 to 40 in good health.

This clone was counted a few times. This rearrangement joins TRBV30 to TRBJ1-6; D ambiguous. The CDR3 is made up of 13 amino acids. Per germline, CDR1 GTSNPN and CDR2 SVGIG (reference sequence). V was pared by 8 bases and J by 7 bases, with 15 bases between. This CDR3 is CASNRAVNSPLHF. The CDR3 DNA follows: TGTGCCAGCAATCGGGCGGTAAATTCACCCCTCCACTTT.

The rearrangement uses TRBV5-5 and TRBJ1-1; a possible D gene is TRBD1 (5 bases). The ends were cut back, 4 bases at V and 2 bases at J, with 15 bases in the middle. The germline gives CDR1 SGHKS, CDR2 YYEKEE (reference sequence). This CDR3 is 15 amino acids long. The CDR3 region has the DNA TGTGCCAGCAGCGACCGTAAGGGACCAAACACTGAAGCTTTCTTT. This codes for CASSDRKGPNTEAFF.